The sequence of this TCR beta chain was determined in a study of graft-versus-host responses after intestinal transplantation. Study in general: Recipients got multivisceral, liver-intestinal, or isolated intestinal transplants. Study-wide points: Some GvH clones were seen earlier in gut or blood, suggesting intestinal origin.

Here immunoSEQ multiplex PCR was the method, and the copy in TCRdb shows in-frame clones only, minus some. The sample has fewer than 120,000 clones; 90% to 95% are singletons. Losses at the gene ends were 1 base for V and 7 bases for J; bases not matched to a gene: 14. This CDR3 contains 18 residues. The V gene's germline CDR1 is MGHRA and CDR2 YSYEKL. To note about this clone: No antigen is known for it.

The sequenced sample was unstimulated CD8+ T cells sorted from spleen or lymph node cells, obtained before intestinal transplant. The rearrangement links TRBV4-1 to TRBJ2-4; 9 bases map to TRBD2. The TCR was taken from a human donor who received an intestinal transplant. CDR3 sequence reads: CASSQGQGLAGSGNIQYF. The CDR3, as DNA: TGCGCCAGCAGCCAAGGACAGGGTCTAGCGGGATCGGGGAACATTCAGTACTTC.